The present TCR beta chain was sequenced within a study of cytomegalovirus exposure and HLA in healthy donors. At the level of the study: Approximately 180 million T cells yielded more than 90 million unique TCR beta sequences, as an earlier analysis found.

V lost 6 bases and J lost 3; bases outside the gene matches: 9. This CDR3 comprises 16 residues. Looked up from germline, CDR1 is SNHLY and CDR2 is FYNNEI. PCR amplification relied on 60 Vbeta primers (plus 13 Jbeta primers). Assay used: immunoSEQ multiplex PCR; TCRdb lists only in-frame clones, some missing. The sample shows 150,000 to 200,000 clones, approximately 84% of them seen only once. General study points: Reported performance of the classifier showed diagnosis of cytomegalovirus status with high specificity and sensitivity.

As for this clone: The antigen is not known.

This clonotype originated in a girl less than two years old in good health and CMV-seronegative. The sequencing input was PBMCs. The gene calls are TRBV2 and TRBJ1-4, with TRBD1 identical over 8 bases. CDR3 DNA: TGTGCCAGCAGCCCCGGACAGGGCGCAGCTAATGAAAAACTGTTTTTT. This gives the protein CASSPGQGAANEKLFF.